The sequence of this TCR beta chain was determined in a study of CD8 T cells in ankylosing spondylitis. CDR1 and CDR2 (germline): SNHLY, FYNNEI. This CDR3 is 15 amino acids long. The V and J ends lost 7 bases and 9 bases, in that order; junction bases with no gene match: 14. TCRdb used MiXCR to reprocess the 5' RACE reads, holding one entry per CDR3 protein. Of nearly 350,000 distinct CDR3 sequences in the sample, about 14% were seen once. This clonotype was counted only a few times. Specimen: blood, either unsorted or a sorted T cell fraction (not recorded which). The TCR was taken from a male donor with ankylosing spondylitis or in good health (not recorded which). The chain carries TRBV2 and TRBJ2-1; 8 bases line up with TRBD2. Here the CDR3 DNA reads TGTGCCAGCATGAGGGAGATTAGCGGGAAGGGTGAGCAGTTCTTC. It specifies CASMREISGKGEQFF.